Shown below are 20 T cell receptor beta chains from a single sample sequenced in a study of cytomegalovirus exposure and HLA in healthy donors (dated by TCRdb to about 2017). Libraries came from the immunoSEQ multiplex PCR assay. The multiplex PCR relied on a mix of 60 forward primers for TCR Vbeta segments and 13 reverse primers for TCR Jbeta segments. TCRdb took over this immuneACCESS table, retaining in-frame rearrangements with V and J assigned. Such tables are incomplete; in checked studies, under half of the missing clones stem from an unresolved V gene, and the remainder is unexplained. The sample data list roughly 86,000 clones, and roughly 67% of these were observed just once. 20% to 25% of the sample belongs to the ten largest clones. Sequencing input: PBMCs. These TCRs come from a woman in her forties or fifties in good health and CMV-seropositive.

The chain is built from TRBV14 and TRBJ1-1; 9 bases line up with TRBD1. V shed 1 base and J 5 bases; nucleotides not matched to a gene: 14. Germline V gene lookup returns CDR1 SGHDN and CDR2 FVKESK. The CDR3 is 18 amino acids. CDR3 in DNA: TGTGCCAGCAGCCAAGGGCGTTTCTGGACAGGGGTAGGGACTGAAGCTTTCTTT. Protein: CASSQGRFWTGVGTEAFF.

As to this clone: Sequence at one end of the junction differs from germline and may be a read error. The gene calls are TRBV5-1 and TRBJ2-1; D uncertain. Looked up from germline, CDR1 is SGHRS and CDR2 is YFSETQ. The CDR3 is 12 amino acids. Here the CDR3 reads CASRFTINEQFF. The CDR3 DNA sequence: TGCGCCAGCCGCTTTACAATAAATGAGCAGTTCTTC.

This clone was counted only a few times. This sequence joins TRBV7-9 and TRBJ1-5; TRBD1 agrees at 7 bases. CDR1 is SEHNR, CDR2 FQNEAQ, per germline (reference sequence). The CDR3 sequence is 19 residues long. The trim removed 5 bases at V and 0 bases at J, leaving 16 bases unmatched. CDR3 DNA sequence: TGTGCCAGCAGCCGAACCACAGGGGTCCTCACCCCTAGCAATCAGCCCCAGCATTTT. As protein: CASSRTTGVLTPSNQPQHF.

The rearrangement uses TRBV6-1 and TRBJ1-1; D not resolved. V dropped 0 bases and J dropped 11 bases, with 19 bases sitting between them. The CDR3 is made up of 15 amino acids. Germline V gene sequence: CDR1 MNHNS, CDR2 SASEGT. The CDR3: CASSEAAADGGKAFF. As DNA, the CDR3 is TGTGCCAGCAGTGAAGCAGCGGCAGATGGAGGGAAGGCTTTCTTT.

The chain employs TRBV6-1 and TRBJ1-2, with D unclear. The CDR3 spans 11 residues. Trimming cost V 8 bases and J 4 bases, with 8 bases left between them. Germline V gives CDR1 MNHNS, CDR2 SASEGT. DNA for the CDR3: TGTGCCAGCGGCGAGGGCTATGGCTACACCTTC. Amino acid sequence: CASGEGYGYTF.

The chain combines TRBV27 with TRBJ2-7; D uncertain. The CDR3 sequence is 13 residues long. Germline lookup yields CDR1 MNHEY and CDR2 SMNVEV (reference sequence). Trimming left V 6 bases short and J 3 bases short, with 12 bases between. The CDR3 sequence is CASSLTWSYEQYF. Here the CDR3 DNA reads TGTGCCAGCAGCCTAACATGGAGCTACGAGCAGTACTTC.

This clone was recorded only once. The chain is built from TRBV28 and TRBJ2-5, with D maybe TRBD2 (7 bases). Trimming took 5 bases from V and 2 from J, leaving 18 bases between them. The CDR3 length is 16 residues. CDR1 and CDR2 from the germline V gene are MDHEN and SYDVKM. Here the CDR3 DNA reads TGTGCCAGCAGTCCGCTGGGGGGGCGGTATCAAGAGACCCAGTACTTC. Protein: CASSPLGGRYQETQYF.

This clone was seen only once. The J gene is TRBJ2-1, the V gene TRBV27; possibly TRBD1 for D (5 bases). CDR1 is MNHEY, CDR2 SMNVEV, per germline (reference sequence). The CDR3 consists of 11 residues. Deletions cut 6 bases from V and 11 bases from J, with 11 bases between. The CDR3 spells CASRWGGQQFF. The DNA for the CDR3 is TGTGCCAGCAGATGGGGCGGACAGCAGTTCTTC.

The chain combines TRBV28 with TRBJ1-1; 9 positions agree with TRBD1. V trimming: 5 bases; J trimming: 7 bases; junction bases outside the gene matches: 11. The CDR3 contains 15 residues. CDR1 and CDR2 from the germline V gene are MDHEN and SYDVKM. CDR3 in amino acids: CASSLPGTGYIEAFF. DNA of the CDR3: TGTGCCAGCAGTCTCCCAGGGACAGGGTACATTGAAGCTTTCTTT. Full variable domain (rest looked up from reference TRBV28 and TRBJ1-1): DVKVTQSSRYLVKRTGEKVFLECVQDMDHENMFWYRQDPGLGLRLIYFSYDVKMKEKGDIPEGYSVSREKKERFSLILESASTNQTSMYLCASSLPGTGYIEAFFGQGTRLTVV.

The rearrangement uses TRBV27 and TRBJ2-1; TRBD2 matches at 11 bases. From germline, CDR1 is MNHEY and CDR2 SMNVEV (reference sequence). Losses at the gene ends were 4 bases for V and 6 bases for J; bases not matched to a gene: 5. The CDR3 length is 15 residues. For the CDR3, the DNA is TGTGCCAGCAGTTACACTAGCGGGGGTGTCAATGAGCAGTTCTTC. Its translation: CASSYTSGGVNEQFF.

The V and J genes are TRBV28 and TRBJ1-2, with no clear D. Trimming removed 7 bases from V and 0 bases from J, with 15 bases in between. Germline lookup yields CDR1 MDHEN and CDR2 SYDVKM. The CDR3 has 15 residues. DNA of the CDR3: TGTGCCAGCACCCCTCCAGGTGTTACTAACTATGGCTACACCTTC. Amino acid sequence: CASTPPGVTNYGYTF.

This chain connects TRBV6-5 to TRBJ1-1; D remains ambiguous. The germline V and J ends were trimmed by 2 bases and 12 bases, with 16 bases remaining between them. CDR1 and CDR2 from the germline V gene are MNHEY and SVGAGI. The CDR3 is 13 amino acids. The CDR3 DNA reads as TGTGCCAGCAGTTACAATTTGGGCGCTGGGTCTTTCTTT. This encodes CASSYNLGAGSFF.

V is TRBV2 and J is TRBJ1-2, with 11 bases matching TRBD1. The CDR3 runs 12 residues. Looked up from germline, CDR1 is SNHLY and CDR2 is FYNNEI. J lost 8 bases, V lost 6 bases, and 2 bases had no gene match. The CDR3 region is CASRWTGGGYTF. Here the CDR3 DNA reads TGTGCCAGCAGATGGACAGGGGGCGGCTACACCTTC.

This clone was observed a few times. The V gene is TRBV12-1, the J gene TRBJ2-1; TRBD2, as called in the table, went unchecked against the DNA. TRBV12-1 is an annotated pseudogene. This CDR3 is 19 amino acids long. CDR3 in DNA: TGTGCCAGCACCTCGGAGAGCCTAGCGGGGGGAAAATCCTACAATGAGCAGTTCTTC. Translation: CASTSESLAGGKSYNEQFF.

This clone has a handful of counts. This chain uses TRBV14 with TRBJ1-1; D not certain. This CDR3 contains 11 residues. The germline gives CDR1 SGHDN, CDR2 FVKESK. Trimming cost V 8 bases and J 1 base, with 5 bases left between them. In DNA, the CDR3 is TGTGCCAGCGGGAGGAACACTGAAGCTTTCTTT. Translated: CASGRNTEAFF.

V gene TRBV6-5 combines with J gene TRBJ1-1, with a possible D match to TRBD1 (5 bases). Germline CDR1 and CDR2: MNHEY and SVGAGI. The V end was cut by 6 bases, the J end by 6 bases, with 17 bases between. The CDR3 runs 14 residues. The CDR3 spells CASRGPHLNAEAFF. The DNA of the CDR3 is TGTGCCAGCAGGGGGCCCCACCTAAACGCTGAAGCTTTCTTT.

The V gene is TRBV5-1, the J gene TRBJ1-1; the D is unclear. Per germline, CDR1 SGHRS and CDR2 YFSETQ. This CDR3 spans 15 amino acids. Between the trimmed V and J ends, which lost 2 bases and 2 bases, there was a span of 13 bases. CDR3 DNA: TGCGCCAGCAGCTTCGGCGTGACATCTAACACTGAAGCTTTCTTT. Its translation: CASSFGVTSNTEAFF.

CDR3 sequence: CASATGTEQPQHF. In DNA form, the CDR3 reads TGTGCCAGCGCGACCGGGACTGAGCAGCCCCAGCATTTT. The chain uses TRBV6-5 and TRBJ1-5; D may be TRBD1 (5 bases). Looked up from germline, CDR1 is MNHEY and CDR2 is SVGAGI. CDR3 length equals 13 residues. V lost 8 bases to trimming and J lost 7 bases, with 15 bases between them.

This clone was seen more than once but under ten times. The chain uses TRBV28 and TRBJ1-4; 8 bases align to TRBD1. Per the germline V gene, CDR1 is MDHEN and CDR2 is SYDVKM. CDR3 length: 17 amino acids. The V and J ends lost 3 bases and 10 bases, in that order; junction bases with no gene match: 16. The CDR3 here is CASSFSGGVGFIGKLFF. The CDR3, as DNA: TGTGCCAGCAGTTTCTCAGGGGGCGTTGGCTTCATAGGAAAACTGTTTTTT. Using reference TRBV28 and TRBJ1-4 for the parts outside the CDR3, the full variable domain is DVKVTQSSRYLVKRTGEKVFLECVQDMDHENMFWYRQDPGLGLRLIYFSYDVKMKEKGDIPEGYSVSREKKERFSLILESASTNQTSMYLCASSFSGGVGFIGKLFFGSGTQLSVL.

As DNA, the CDR3 is TGTGCCAGCAGCCTCGGACAGAGGTCAAACTCTGGGGCCAACGTCCTGACTTTC. It codes for CASSLGQRSNSGANVLTF. The chain joins TRBV5-4 to TRBJ2-6, with a tentative D call TRBD1 (6 bases). The CDR3 is 18 residues long. Trimming removed 4 bases from V and 0 bases from J, with 17 bases in between. Germline values: CDR1 SGHNT, CDR2 YYREEE (reference sequence).